This T cell receptor beta chain emerged from a study of cytomegalovirus exposure and HLA in healthy donors. Broader study findings: Reports credit the classifier with highly specific, highly sensitive diagnosis of cytomegalovirus status. Most CMV-associated TCR beta chains were later found to appear HLA-restricted. In a later analysis, HLA-C alleles had the fewest associated TCRs, DRB1 alleles the most.

In regard to this clone: Its antigen is still unknown. Within the sample, other DNA sequences also encode this same CDR3.

PCR employed 60 Vbeta and 13 Jbeta primers. Profiling relied on immunoSEQ multiplex PCR, and the TCRdb table lists in-frame clones only, not all of them. The profile shows some 190,000 clones, 70% to 80% of them singletons. The sequence was obtained from a man younger than 30 in good health and CMV-seronegative. Sequencing was done on a sample of PBMCs.

CDR3 DNA sequence: TGTGCCAGCAGCGTAGGAGGGGGAACCTATGGCTACACCTTC. This translates into CASSVGGGTYGYTF. The chain links TRBV9 to TRBJ1-2, with D perhaps matching TRBD1 (6 bases). V gave up 0 bases and J gave up 4 bases, with 10 bases separating them. The V gene's germline CDR1 is SGDLS and CDR2 YYNGEE. The CDR3 spans 14 residues.